One and the same sample provided the 32 T cell receptor beta chains below, sequenced in a study of T cell changes during pregnancy in multiple sclerosis. Only in-frame clones appear in the TCRdb table, and some are missing; sequencing was by immunoSEQ multiplex PCR. This table has roughly 77,000 clones, roughly 92% appearing once. Here the sequenced sample was peripheral blood, taken in the second trimester of pregnancy. Receptors originate from a female donor with multiple sclerosis, enrolled in a pregnancy study.

The rearrangement uses TRBV10-3 and TRBJ2-4; the D gene is possibly TRBD2 (5 bases). V was shortened by 6 bases and J by 6 bases, with 12 bases between the two germline ends. The germline V gene has CDR1 ENHRY and CDR2 SYGVKD. The CDR3 consists of 13 residues. In DNA, the CDR3 is TGTGCCATCAGAGGGAGTGCAGGAAACATTCAGTACTTC. It encodes CAIRGSAGNIQYF.

The chain has TRBV5-6 and TRBJ2-3, with a tentative D call TRBD2 (6 bases). Trimming pared 3 bases from V and 2 bases from J, leaving 10 bases between. Germline V gene sequence: CDR1 SGHDT, CDR2 YYEEEE. The length of the CDR3 is 14 residues. The CDR3 bases are TGTGCCAGCAGCTCGGGACTTCCCACAGATACGCAGTATTTT. Its protein is CASSSGLPTDTQYF. The full variable domain, completed using reference TRBV5-6 and TRBJ2-3, is DAGVTQSPTHLIKTRGQQVTLRCSPKSGHDTVSWYQQALGQGPQFIFQYYEEEERQRGNFPDRFSGHQFPNYSSELNVNALLLGDSALYLCASSSGLPTDTQYFGPGTRLTVL.

V gene TRBV29-1 combines with J gene TRBJ2-5, with 12 bases that match TRBD2. Germline V gene lookup returns CDR1 SQVTM and CDR2 ANQGSEA. V was clipped by 6 bases and J by 5 bases; unmatched bases: 13. CDR3 size: 16 residues. CDR3 loop: CSVLGLAGGDWETQYF. DNA for the CDR3: TGCAGCGTCCTTGGGCTAGCGGGAGGGGATTGGGAGACCCAGTACTTC.

The rearrangement links TRBV7-8 to TRBJ2-5, with TRBD1 matching 9 bases. Germline CDR1 is SGHVS and CDR2 is FQNEAQ. The V segment lost 5 bases and the J segment 1 base; nucleotides outside the gene matches: 8. This CDR3 has 16 amino acids. This chain's CDR3 is CASSLGTGTSQETQYF. In DNA, the CDR3 is TGTGCCAGCAGCCTCGGGACAGGGACTTCCCAAGAGACCCAGTACTTC.

The genes are TRBV5-1 and TRBJ2-7, with TRBD2 matching 9 bases. Per germline, CDR1 SGHRS and CDR2 YFSETQ. V gave up 4 bases and J gave up 0 bases; unmatched junction bases: 5. This CDR3 has 15 amino acids. The CDR3 DNA follows: TGCGCCAGCAGCCCGGGACTAGCCAACTCCTACGAGCAGTACTTC. Encoded protein: CASSPGLANSYEQYF. Together with reference TRBV5-1 and TRBJ2-7, the CDR3 gives the full variable domain: KAGVTQTPRYLIKTRGQQVTLSCSPISGHRSVSWYQQTPGQGLQFLFEYFSETQRNKGNFPGRFSGRQFSNSRSEMNVSTLELGDSALYLCASSPGLANSYEQYFGPGTRLTVT.

This clone was detected once. The gene calls are TRBV2 and TRBJ1-1, with a weak D call TRBD1 (6 bases). CDR1 and CDR2 (germline): SNHLY, FYNNEI. V was shortened by 4 bases and J by 3 bases, with 15 bases between the two germline ends. This CDR3 spans 15 amino acids. The CDR3 DNA reads as TGTGCCAGCAGTGGAGCTCGGGGGGCTTACACTGAAGCTTTCTTT. Its translation: CASSGARGAYTEAFF.

The chain links TRBV6-4 to TRBJ2-3; 9 positions agree with TRBD1. Germline V gene lookup returns CDR1 MRHNA and CDR2 SNTAGT. The CDR3 has 19 residues. With V trimmed by 5 bases and J by 3 bases, 18 bases remained unmatched. The CDR3 region has the DNA TGTGCCAGCAGTTCCGGGACAGGGCTCGTGTGGGTAAAGACAGATACGCAGTATTTT. Amino acid sequence: CASSSGTGLVWVKTDTQYF.

The chain recombines TRBV7-2 with TRBJ2-5; a weak D match, TRBD1 (6 bases). The germline gives CDR1 SGHTA, CDR2 FQGNSA. V lost 5 bases, J lost 5 bases, and 15 bases lay in between. CDR3 length: 14 amino acids. The CDR3 here is CASSPGNRVETQYF. As DNA, the CDR3 is TGTGCCAGCAGCCCGGGAAACAGGGTGGAGACCCAGTACTTC.

This sequence joins TRBV4-1 and TRBJ2-1, with 7 bases that match TRBD1. The CDR3 contains 15 residues. Germline V gene data show CDR1 as MGHRA and CDR2 as YSYEKL. V gave up 1 base and J gave up 2 bases; unmatched junction bases: 2. CDR3: CASSQGGTAYNEQFF. CDR3 nucleotides: TGCGCCAGCAGCCAAGGGGGGACAGCCTACAATGAGCAGTTCTTC.

This chain links TRBV29-1 with TRBJ1-1, with D possibly TRBD1 on 5 matching bases. The CDR3 runs to 13 residues. Germline values: CDR1 SQVTM, CDR2 ANQGSEA. Trimming stripped 4 bases from V and 5 bases from J, with 14 bases between. The CDR3 region is CSVAREVATEAFF. CDR3 in DNA: TGCAGCGTTGCCAGGGAGGTAGCGACTGAAGCTTTCTTT.

This sequence joins TRBV6-6 and TRBJ1-3; 10 bases align to TRBD1. V was clipped by 9 bases and J by 8 bases; unmatched bases: 7. CDR3 length: 13 amino acids. Per germline, CDR1 MNHNY and CDR2 SVGAGI (reference sequence). CDR3 sequence reads: CASSRGQGYTIYF. The DNA of the CDR3 is TGTGCCAGTTCCAGGGGACAGGGGTACACCATATATTTT.

The V gene is TRBV2, the J gene TRBJ1-2; TRBD1 might be the D (6 bases). The germline CDR1 and CDR2 sequences are SNHLY and FYNNEI. This CDR3 is built from 14 residues. Trimming shortened V by 5 bases and J by 4 bases, and 14 bases separated the two germline ends. CDR3 residues: CASSTGWGSYGYTF. CDR3 sequence (DNA): TGTGCCAGCAGTACAGGGTGGGGATCCTATGGCTACACCTTC.

The chain joins TRBV14 to TRBJ2-7, with D possibly TRBD1 on 5 matching bases. The CDR3 runs 15 residues. Germline V lookup: CDR1 SGHDN, CDR2 FVKESK. Between the trimmed V and J ends, which lost 4 bases and 6 bases, there was a span of 19 bases. The DNA of the CDR3 is TGTGCCAGCAGCCTTTTAACTGGACACCCGGGCGAGCAGTACTTC. Translating it yields CASSLLTGHPGEQYF.

V is TRBV27 and J is TRBJ2-3, with D maybe TRBD2 (5 bases). The CDR3 has 14 amino acids. Trimming left V 3 bases short and J 5 bases short, with 12 bases between. Germline lookup yields CDR1 MNHEY and CDR2 SMNVEV (reference sequence). This CDR3 is CASSLESGGDTQYF. Here the CDR3 DNA reads TGTGCCAGCAGTTTGGAAAGCGGTGGAGATACGCAGTATTTT.

The gene calls are TRBV10-3 and TRBJ1-1; 9 bases line up with TRBD1. The V segment lost 11 bases and the J segment 6 bases; nucleotides outside the gene matches: 7. CDR1 is ENHRY, CDR2 SYGVKD, per germline. This CDR3 has 12 residues. CDR3 protein: CASRTGEAEAFF. The CDR3 DNA reads TGTGCCTCACGGACAGGGGAAGCTGAAGCTTTCTTT.

The chain links TRBV7-8 to TRBJ1-2, with D uncertain. This CDR3 comprises 14 residues. Looked up from germline, CDR1 is SGHVS and CDR2 is FQNEAQ. Trimming removed 2 bases from V and 3 bases from J, with 10 bases in between. CDR3 residues: CASSLQVLDYGYTF. The CDR3 DNA sequence: TGTGCCAGCAGCTTACAGGTTCTTGACTATGGCTACACCTTC.

The chain has TRBV7-6 and TRBJ2-3; 10 bases are shared with TRBD2. The V segment lost 5 bases and the J segment 6 bases; nucleotides outside the gene matches: 17. The CDR3 covers 18 residues. Germline CDR1 SGHVS, CDR2 FNYEAQ. CDR3 in DNA: TGTGCCAGCAGCCGTCCTAGGCAACTAGCGGGGAATAGGGATACGCAGTATTTT. This gives the protein CASSRPRQLAGNRDTQYF.

The CDR3 region is CASMPGTWETQYF. The CDR3, as DNA: TGTGCCAGCATGCCGGGAACCTGGGAGACCCAGTACTTC. V gene TRBV6-1 combines with J gene TRBJ2-5, with a weak D call TRBD2 (5 bases). V lost 7 bases and J 5 bases, leaving 14 bases between the germline ends. CDR3 length: 13 amino acids. Germline V lookup: CDR1 MNHNS, CDR2 SASEGT.

This clone was picked up a small number of times. The V and J genes are TRBV6-1 and TRBJ1-5, with a weak D call TRBD1 (6 bases). The CDR3 totals 14 residues. From germline, CDR1 is MNHNS and CDR2 SASEGT. The V gene lost 6 bases and the J gene lost 2 bases, with 11 bases spanning the gap. In nucleotides, the CDR3 is TGTGCCAGCAGCCCGGGGGGCGGCAATCAGCCCCAGCATTTT. Translating gives CASSPGGGNQPQHF.

This sequence joins TRBV5-5 and TRBJ1-6; 11 bases line up with TRBD1. CDR3 length equals 17 residues. V shed 5 bases and J 9 bases; nucleotides not matched to a gene: 13. Germline V gene lookup returns CDR1 SGHKS and CDR2 YYEKEE (reference sequence). The CDR3 here is CASRPKSGTGGGSPLHF. The DNA of the CDR3 is TGTGCCAGCAGACCAAAATCCGGGACAGGGGGAGGTTCACCCCTCCACTTT.

V usage is TRBV7-3 and J usage is TRBJ2-3; D may be TRBD2 (5 bases). This CDR3 is 16 amino acids long. Trimming stripped 5 bases from V and 1 base from J, with 16 bases between. Looked up from germline, CDR1 is SGHTA and CDR2 is FQGTGA. The CDR3: CASSTSRLQGTDTQYF. DNA of the CDR3: TGTGCCAGCAGCACGTCACGACTACAAGGCACAGATACGCAGTATTTT.

The rearrangement joins TRBV28 to TRBJ2-2; D may be TRBD1 (7 bases). V lost 2 bases to trimming and J lost 6 bases, with 10 bases between them. This CDR3 region has 14 residues. Per the germline V gene, CDR1 is MDHEN and CDR2 is SYDVKM. The CDR3 DNA sequence: TGTGCCAGCAGTTTACAGGGGGGATCCGGGGAGCTGTTTTTT. It translates to CASSLQGGSGELFF.

The chain joins TRBV6-4 to TRBJ2-3; 7 bases match TRBD2. V lost 3 bases and J lost 2; bases outside the gene matches: 8. This CDR3 region has 16 residues. Germline lookup yields CDR1 MRHNA and CDR2 SNTAGT. The CDR3 bases are TGTGCCAGCAGTGAATCGGGGACTACGATCACAGATACGCAGTATTTT. Translation gives CASSESGTTITDTQYF.

The rearrangement joins TRBV11-3 to TRBJ2-2; 11 bases fit TRBD2. This CDR3 is 20 amino acids long. The trim removed 5 bases at V and 5 bases at J, leaving 19 bases unmatched. Germline CDR1 is SGHNT and CDR2 is YENEEA. The CDR3 region has the DNA TGTGCCAGCAGCCCGATTGGGAGTAGCGGGAGGGGGGCCCGAACCGGGGAGCTGTTTTTT. It specifies CASSPIGSSGRGARTGELFF.

The chain has TRBV9 and TRBJ1-4; tentatively, D is TRBD1 (6 bases). There are 14 residues in the CDR3. In germline, CDR1 is SGDLS, CDR2 YYNGEE. Deletions cut 0 bases from V and 8 bases from J, with 11 bases between. For the CDR3, the DNA is TGTGCCAGCAGCGTAGACAGGGAAGAGGAAAAACTGTTTTTT. Encoded protein: CASSVDREEEKLFF.

The V call is TRBV4-3, the J call TRBJ2-1; 10 bases agree with TRBD2. V lost 1 base to trimming and J lost 1 base; unmatched junction nucleotides: 4. Germline CDR1 LGHNA, CDR2 YSLEER. This CDR3 is 17 amino acids long. The CDR3 loop is CASSQGKRGGSYNEQFF. The CDR3 DNA is TGCGCCAGCAGCCAAGGAAAGCGGGGGGGATCCTACAATGAGCAGTTCTTC.

This chain links TRBV5-1 with TRBJ2-3; D is ambiguous. The germline V gene encodes CDR1 SGHRS and CDR2 YFSETQ. CDR3 length equals 15 residues. Trimming removed 7 bases at V and 2 bases at J, with 17 bases between. DNA for the CDR3: TGCGCCAGCTACCGGGTCCCAATCCCCACAGATACGCAGTATTTT. Its protein is CASYRVPIPTDTQYF.

V gene TRBV5-1 combines with J gene TRBJ1-4, with TRBD1 identical over 7 bases. The CDR3 consists of 18 residues. With V trimmed by 3 bases and J by 3 bases, 14 bases remained unmatched. Germline lookup yields CDR1 SGHRS and CDR2 YFSETQ. CDR3 sequence: CASSSNLRRQGSNEKLFF. The DNA of the CDR3 is TGCGCCAGCAGCTCCAACCTACGTCGACAGGGCTCTAATGAAAAACTGTTTTTT.

This clone came up once. This rearrangement joins TRBV6-6 to TRBJ1-1; no firm D call. V dropped 4 bases and J dropped 2 bases, with 11 bases sitting between them. The CDR3 length is 14 residues. Germline V lookup: CDR1 MNHNY, CDR2 SVGAGI (reference sequence). The DNA for the CDR3 is TGTGCCAGCAGTTGGAGGGCATTTAACACTGAAGCTTTCTTT. It translates to CASSWRAFNTEAFF.

V is TRBV7-8 and J is TRBJ2-1, with D possibly matching TRBD2 (6 bases). V gave up 3 bases and J gave up 3 bases, with 6 bases separating them. Per the germline V gene, CDR1 is SGHVS and CDR2 is FQNEAQ. The CDR3 sequence is 13 residues long. CDR3 in amino acids: CASSFGGYNEQFF. CDR3 sequence (DNA): TGTGCCAGCAGCTTCGGGGGCTACAATGAGCAGTTCTTC.

The V call is TRBV4-3, the J call TRBJ1-3; no reliable D call. CDR3 length equals 16 residues. V lost 0 bases and J lost 0, with 9 bases in between. The germline V gene has CDR1 LGHNA and CDR2 YSLEER. Written as DNA, the CDR3 is TGCGCCAGCAGCCAAGATCCGGGGAGCTCTGGAAACACCATATATTTT. This translates into CASSQDPGSSGNTIYF.

The rearrangement uses TRBV11-3 and TRBJ2-7, with D possibly matching TRBD2 (6 bases). Deletions cut 2 bases from V and 2 bases from J, with 13 bases between. This CDR3 is 15 amino acids long. Germline V gene lookup returns CDR1 SGHNT and CDR2 YENEEA. CDR3 sequence reads: CASSLRGGAAYEQYF. In nucleotides, the CDR3 is TGTGCCAGCAGCTTACGTGGAGGGGCGGCCTACGAGCAGTACTTC. The full variable domain, with the rest looked up from reference TRBV11-3 and TRBJ2-7, is EAGVVQSPRYKIIEKKQPVAFWCNPISGHNTLYWYLQNLGQGPELLIRYENEEAVDDSQLPKDRFSAERLKGVDSTLKIQPAELGDSAVYLCASSLRGGAAYEQYFGPGTRLTVT.